This TCR beta chain was sequenced for a study of OX40 agonist ivuxolimab in advanced cancers. For the study at large: A history of anti-PD-1, anti-PD-L1 or anti-CTLA-4 therapy was acceptable, and 40% had some.

A history of autoimmune disease or systemic immunosuppression excluded patients. Clones were sequenced by immunoSEQ multiplex PCR, and TCRdb holds only the in-frame ones, with some missing. The sample records tens of thousands of clones, approximately 86% being singletons. V gave up 0 bases and J gave up 3 bases, with 10 bases separating them. The CDR3 totals 14 residues. From germline, CDR1 is SGHRS and CDR2 YFSETQ. The sequence derives from an adult with an advanced solid tumor such as melanoma, head and neck, liver or kidney cancer. V is TRBV5-1 and J is TRBJ2-7, with D maybe TRBD1 (5 bases). The input for sequencing was CD4+ or CD8+ T cells sorted from blood, taken in a trial of the OX40 agonist ivuxolimab. The CDR3, as DNA: TGCGCCAGCAGCTTGGGGGGCGCGTACTACGAGCAGTACTTC. This codes for CASSLGGAYYEQYF.